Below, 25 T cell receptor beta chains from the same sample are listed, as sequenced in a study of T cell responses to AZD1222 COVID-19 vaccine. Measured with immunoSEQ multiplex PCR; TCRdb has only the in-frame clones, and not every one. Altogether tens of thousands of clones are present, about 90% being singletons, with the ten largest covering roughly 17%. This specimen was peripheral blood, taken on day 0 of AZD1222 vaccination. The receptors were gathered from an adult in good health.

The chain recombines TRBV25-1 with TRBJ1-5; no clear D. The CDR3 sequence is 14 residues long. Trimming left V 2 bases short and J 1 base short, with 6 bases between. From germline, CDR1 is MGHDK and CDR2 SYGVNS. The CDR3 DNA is TGTGCCAGCAGTGAAAGTCTAAGCAATCAGCCCCAGCATTTT. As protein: CASSESLSNQPQHF.

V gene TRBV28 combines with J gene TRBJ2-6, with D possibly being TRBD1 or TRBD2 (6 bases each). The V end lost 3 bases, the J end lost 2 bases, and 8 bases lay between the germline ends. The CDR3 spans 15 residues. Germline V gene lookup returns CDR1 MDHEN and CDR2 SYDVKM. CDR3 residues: CASSLGGAGANVLTF. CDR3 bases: TGTGCCAGCAGTTTGGGGGGCGCTGGGGCCAACGTCCTGACTTTC.

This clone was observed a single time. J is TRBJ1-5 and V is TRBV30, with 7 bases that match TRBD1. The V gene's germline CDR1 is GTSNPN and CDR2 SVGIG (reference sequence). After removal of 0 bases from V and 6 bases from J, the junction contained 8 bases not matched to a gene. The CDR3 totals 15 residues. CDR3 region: CAWSVNAGGFQPQHF. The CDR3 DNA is TGTGCCTGGAGTGTTAATGCAGGGGGTTTTCAGCCCCAGCATTTT.

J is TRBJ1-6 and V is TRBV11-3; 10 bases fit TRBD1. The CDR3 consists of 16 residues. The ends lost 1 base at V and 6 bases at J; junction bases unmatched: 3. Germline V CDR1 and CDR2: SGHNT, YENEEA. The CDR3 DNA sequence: TGTGCCAGCAGCTTAGGGACAGGGGGAAGTAATTCACCCCTCCACTTT. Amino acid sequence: CASSLGTGGSNSPLHF. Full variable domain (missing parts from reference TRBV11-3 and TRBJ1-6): EAGVVQSPRYKIIEKKQPVAFWCNPISGHNTLYWYLQNLGQGPELLIRYENEEAVDDSQLPKDRFSAERLKGVDSTLKIQPAELGDSAVYLCASSLGTGGSNSPLHFGNGTRLTVT.

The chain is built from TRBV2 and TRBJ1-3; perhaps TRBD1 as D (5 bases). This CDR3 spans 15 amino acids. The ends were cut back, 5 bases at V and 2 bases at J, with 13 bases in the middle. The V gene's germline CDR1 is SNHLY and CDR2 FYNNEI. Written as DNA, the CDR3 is TGTGCCAGCAGTCCCACAGGTTCCCCTGGAAACACCATATATTTT. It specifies CASSPTGSPGNTIYF.

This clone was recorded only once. The CDR3 reads CASSLNREGSPLHF. CDR3 nucleotides: TGTGCCAGCAGCTTGAACAGGGAGGGTTCACCCCTCCACTTT. J is TRBJ1-6 and V is TRBV7-3, with a possible D match to TRBD1 (6 bases). Germline lookup yields CDR1 SGHTA and CDR2 FQGTGA. V was shortened by 3 bases and J by 9 bases, with 12 bases between the two germline ends. The CDR3 is made up of 14 amino acids.

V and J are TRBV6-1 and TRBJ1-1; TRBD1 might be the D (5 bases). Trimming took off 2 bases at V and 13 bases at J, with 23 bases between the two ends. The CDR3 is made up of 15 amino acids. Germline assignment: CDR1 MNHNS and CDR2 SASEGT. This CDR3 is CASSENNRDGRRLFF. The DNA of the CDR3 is TGTGCCAGCAGTGAAAACAACCGGGACGGCAGGCGGCTTTTCTTT.

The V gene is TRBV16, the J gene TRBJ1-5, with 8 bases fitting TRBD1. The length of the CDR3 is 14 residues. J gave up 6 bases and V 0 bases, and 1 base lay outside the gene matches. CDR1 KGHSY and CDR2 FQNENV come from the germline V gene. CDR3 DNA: TGTGCCAGCAGCCAATCAACAGGGGGTCAGCCCCAGCATTTT. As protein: CASSQSTGGQPQHF.

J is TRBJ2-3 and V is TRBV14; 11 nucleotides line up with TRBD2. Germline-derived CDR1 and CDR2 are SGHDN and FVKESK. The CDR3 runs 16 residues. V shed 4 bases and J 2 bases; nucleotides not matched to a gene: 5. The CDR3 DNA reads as TGTGCCAGCAGCCCTCCGGGACTAGCGGTCACAGATACGCAGTATTTT. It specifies CASSPPGLAVTDTQYF. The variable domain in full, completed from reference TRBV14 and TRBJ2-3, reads EAGVTQFPSHSVIEKGQTVTLRCDPISGHDNLYWYRRVMGKEIKFLLHFVKESKQDESGMPNNRFLAERTGGTYSTLKVQPAELEDSGVYFCASSPPGLAVTDTQYFGPGTRLTVL.

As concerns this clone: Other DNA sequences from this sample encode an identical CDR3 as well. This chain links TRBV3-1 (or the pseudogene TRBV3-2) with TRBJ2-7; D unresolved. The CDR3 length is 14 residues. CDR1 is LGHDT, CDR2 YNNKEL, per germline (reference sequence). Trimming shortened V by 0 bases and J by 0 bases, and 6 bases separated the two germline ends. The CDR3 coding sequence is TGTGCCAGCAGCCAAGATAGATCCTCCTACGAGCAGTACTTC. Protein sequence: CASSQDRSSYEQYF.

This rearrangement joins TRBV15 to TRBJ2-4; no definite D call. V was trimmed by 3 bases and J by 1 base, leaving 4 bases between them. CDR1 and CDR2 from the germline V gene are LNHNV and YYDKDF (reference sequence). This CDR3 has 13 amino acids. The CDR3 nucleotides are TGTGCCACCAGCAGTATGGCCAAAAACATTCAGTACTTC. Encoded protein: CATSSMAKNIQYF.

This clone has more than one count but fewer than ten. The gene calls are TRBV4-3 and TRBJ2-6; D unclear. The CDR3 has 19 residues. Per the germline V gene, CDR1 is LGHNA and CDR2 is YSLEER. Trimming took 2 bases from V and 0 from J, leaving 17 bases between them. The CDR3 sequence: CASSQISGLDLSGANVLTF. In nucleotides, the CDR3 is TGCGCCAGCAGCCAAATTTCAGGCCTCGATCTCTCTGGGGCCAACGTCCTGACTTTC.

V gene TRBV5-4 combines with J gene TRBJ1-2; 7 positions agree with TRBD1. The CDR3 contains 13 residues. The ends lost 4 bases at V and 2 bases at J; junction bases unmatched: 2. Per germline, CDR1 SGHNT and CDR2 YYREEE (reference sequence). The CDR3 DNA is TGTGCCAGCAGCCAGGGACAGAACTATGGCTACACCTTC. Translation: CASSQGQNYGYTF.

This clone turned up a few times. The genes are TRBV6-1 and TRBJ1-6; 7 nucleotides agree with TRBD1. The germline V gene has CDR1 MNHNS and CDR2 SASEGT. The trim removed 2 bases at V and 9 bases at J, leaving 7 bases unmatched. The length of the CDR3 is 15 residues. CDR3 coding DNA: TGTGCCAGCAGTGAATGGGACAGTTCAACTTCACCCCTCCACTTT. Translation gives CASSEWDSSTSPLHF.

Written as DNA, the CDR3 is TGCGCCAGCAGCTTGGCGGTGAGCACTGAAGCTTTCTTT. As protein: CASSLAVSTEAFF. The chain carries TRBV5-1 and TRBJ1-1; D gene unclear. Germline CDR1 reads SGHRS; CDR2 reads YFSETQ. This CDR3 is 13 amino acids long. The ends were cut back, 0 bases at V and 4 bases at J, with 7 bases in the middle.

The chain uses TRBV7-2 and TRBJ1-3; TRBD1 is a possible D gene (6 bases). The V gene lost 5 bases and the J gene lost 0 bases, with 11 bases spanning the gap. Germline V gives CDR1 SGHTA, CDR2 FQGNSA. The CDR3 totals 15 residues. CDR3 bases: TGTGCCAGCAGCCCAAGGGGGGGCTCTGGAAACACCATATATTTT. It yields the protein CASSPRGGSGNTIYF.

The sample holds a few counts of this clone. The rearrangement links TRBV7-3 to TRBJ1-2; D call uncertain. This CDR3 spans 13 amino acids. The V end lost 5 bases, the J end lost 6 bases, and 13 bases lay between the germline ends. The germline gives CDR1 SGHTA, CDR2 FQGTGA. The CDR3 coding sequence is TGTGCCAGCAGCCTAGTTCCAGACCATGGCTACACCTTC. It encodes CASSLVPDHGYTF. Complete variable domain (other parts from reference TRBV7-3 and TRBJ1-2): GAGVSQTPSNKVTEKGKYVELRCDPISGHTALYWYRQSLGQGPEFLIYFQGTGAADDSGLPNDRFFAVRPEGSVSTLKIQRTERGDSAVYLCASSLVPDHGYTFGSGTRLTVV.

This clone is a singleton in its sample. This chain's CDR3 is CASSSTSGAHEQYF. In DNA form, the CDR3 reads TGTGCCAGCAGTTCCACCTCGGGGGCCCACGAGCAGTACTTC. The V gene is TRBV28, the J gene TRBJ2-7; perhaps D is TRBD1 or TRBD2 (6 bases each). In germline, CDR1 is MDHEN, CDR2 SYDVKM. V gave up 4 bases and J gave up 5 bases, with 15 bases separating them. The CDR3 is 14 residues long.

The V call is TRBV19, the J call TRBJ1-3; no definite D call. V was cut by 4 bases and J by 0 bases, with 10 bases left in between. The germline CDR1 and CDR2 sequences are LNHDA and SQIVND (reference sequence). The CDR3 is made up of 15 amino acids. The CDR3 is CASSTRHHSGNTIYF. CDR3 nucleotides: TGTGCCAGTAGTACCCGACACCACTCTGGAAACACCATATATTTT. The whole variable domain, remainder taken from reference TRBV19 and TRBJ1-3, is DGGITQSPKYLFRKEGQNVTLSCEQNLNHDAMYWYRQDPGQGLRLIYYSQIVNDFQKGDIAEGYSVSREKKESFPLTVTSAQKNPTAFYLCASSTRHHSGNTIYFGEGSWLTVV.

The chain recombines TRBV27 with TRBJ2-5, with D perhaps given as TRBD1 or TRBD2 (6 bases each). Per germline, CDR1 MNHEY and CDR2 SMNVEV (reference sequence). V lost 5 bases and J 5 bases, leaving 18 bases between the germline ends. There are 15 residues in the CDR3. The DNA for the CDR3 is TGTGCCAGCAGTATTAGGGGGTTCGCGGGGGAGACCCAGTACTTC. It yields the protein CASSIRGFAGETQYF.

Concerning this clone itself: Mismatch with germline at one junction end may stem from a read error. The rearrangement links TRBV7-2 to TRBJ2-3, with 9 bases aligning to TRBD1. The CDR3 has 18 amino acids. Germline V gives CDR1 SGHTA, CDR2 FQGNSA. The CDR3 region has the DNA TGTGCCAGCGGCTTAGCCGTTTTCGGGACAGGGCGCACAGATACGCAGTATTTT. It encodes CASGLAVFGTGRTDTQYF. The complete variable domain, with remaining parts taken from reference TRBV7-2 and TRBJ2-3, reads GAGVSQSPSNKVTEKGKDVELRCDPISGHTALYWYRQSLGQGLEFLIYFQGNSAPDKSGLPSDRFSAERTGGSVSTLTIQRTQQEDSAVYLCASGLAVFGTGRTDTQYFGPGTRLTVL.

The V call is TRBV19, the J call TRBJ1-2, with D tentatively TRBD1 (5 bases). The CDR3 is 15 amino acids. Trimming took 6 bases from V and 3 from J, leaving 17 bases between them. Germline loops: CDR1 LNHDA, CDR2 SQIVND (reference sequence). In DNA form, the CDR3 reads TGTGCCAGTAGGGGTGGGGCGGCGGGAGACTATGGCTACACCTTC. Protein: CASRGGAAGDYGYTF.

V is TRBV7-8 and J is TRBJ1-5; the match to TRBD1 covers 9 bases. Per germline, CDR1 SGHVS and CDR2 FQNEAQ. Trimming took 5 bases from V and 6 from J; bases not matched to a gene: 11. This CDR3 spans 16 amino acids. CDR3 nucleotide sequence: TGTGCCAGCAGCACCCAACAGGGGGCGTTCGGTCAGCCCCAGCATTTT. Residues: CASSTQQGAFGQPQHF. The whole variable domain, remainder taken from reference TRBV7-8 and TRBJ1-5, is GAGVSQSPRYKVAKRGQDVALRCDPISGHVSLFWYQQALGQGPEFLTYFQNEAQLDKSGLPSDRFFAERPEGSVSTLKIQRTQQEDSAVYLCASSTQQGAFGQPQHFGDGTRLSIL.

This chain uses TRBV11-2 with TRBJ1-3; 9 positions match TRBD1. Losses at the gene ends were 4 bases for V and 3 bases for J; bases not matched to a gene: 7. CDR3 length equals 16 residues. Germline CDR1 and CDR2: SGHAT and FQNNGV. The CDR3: CASSSDRGGDGNTIYF. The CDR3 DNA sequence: TGTGCCAGCAGCTCGGACAGGGGCGGGGATGGAAACACCATATATTTT.

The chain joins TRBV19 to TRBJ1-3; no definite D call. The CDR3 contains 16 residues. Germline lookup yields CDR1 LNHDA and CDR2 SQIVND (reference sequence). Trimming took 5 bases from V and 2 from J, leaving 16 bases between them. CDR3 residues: CASSRSLVGAGNTIYF. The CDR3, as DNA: TGTGCCAGTAGTCGATCTCTAGTCGGGGCTGGAAACACCATATATTTT.